This T cell receptor (beta chain) came from a study of blood T cell repertoires in COVID-19. The assay was immunoSEQ multiplex PCR, and TCRdb's table has in-frame clones only and misses some. The repertoire consists of 270,000 or so clones, with roughly 85% occurring once and the leading ten covering less than 15%. The CDR3 runs 13 residues. Trimming removed 5 bases at V and 0 bases at J, with 7 bases between. The sequence derives from a human donor in a cohort sampled during active COVID-19. This sequence joins TRBV12-3 or TRBV12-4 and TRBJ1-1; unclear D gene. The sequenced sample consisted of peripheral blood. CDR3 amino acids: CASSGQMNTEAFF. The DNA for the CDR3 is TGTGCCAGCAGTGGGCAGATGAACACTGAAGCTTTCTTT.